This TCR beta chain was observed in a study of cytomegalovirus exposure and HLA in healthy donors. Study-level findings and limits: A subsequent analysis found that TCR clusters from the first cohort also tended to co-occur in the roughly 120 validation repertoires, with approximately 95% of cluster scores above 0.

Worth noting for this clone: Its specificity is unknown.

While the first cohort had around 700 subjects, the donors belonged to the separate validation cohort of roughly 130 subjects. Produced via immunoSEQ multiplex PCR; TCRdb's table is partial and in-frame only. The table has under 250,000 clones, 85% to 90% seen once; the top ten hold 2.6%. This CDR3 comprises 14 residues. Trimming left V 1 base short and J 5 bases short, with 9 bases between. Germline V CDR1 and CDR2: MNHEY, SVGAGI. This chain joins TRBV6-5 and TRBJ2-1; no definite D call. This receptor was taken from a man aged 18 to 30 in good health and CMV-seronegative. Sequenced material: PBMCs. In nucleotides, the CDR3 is TGTGCCAGCAGTTACTTTAGCAGCAACAATGAGCAGTTCTTC. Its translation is CASSYFSSNNEQFF.